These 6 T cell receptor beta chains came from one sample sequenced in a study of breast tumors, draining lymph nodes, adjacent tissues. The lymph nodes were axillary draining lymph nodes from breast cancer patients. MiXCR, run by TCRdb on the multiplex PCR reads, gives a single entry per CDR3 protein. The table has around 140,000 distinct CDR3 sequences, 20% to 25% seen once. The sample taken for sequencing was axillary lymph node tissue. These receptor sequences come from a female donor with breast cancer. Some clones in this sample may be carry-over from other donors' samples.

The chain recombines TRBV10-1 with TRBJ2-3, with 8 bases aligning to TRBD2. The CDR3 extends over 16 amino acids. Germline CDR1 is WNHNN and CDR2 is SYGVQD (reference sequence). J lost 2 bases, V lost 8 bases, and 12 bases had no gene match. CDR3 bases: TGCGCCAGCCTACTAAGCGGGGGATACAACACAGATACGCAGTATTTT. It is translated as CASLLSGGYNTDTQYF.

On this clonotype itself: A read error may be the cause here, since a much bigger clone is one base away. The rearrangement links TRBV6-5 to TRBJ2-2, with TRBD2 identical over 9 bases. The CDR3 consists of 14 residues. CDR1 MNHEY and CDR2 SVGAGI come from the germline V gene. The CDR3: CASSYPAGGGELLF. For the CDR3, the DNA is TGTGCCAGCAGTTACCCAGCGGGAGGCGGGGAGCTGCTTTTT.

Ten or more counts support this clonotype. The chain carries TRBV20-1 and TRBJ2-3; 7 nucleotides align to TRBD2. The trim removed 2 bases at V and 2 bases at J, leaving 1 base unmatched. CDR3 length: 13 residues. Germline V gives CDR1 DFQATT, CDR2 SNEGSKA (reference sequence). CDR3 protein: CSARRLATDTQYF. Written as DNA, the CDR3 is TGCAGTGCTAGAAGACTAGCCACAGATACGCAGTATTTT.

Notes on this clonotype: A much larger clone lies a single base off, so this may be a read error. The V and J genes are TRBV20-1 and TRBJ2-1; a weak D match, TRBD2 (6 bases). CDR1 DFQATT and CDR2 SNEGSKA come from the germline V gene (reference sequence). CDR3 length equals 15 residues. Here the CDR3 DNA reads TGCGGTGCTAGGGCGGGACTCAGCTCCTACAATGAGCAGTTCTTC. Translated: CGARAGLSSYNEQFF.

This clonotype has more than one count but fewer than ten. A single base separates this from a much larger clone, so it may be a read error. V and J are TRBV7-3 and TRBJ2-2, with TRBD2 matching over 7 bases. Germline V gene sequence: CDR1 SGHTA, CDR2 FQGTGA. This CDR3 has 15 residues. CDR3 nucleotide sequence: TGTGCCAGCAGCCCGTCGGGGGGTAACACCGGGGAGCTGGTTTTT. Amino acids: CASSPSGGNTGELVF.

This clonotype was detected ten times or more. CDR3 amino acids: CASSPVGFGTDTQYF. Here the CDR3 DNA reads TGTGCCAGCAGCCCCGTTGGGTTCGGGACAGATACGCAGTATTTT. The gene calls are TRBV14 and TRBJ2-3; D not certain. The germline CDR1 and CDR2 sequences are SGHDN and FVKESK. The CDR3 extends over 15 amino acids. Trimming cost V 4 bases and J 3 bases, with 14 bases left between them.